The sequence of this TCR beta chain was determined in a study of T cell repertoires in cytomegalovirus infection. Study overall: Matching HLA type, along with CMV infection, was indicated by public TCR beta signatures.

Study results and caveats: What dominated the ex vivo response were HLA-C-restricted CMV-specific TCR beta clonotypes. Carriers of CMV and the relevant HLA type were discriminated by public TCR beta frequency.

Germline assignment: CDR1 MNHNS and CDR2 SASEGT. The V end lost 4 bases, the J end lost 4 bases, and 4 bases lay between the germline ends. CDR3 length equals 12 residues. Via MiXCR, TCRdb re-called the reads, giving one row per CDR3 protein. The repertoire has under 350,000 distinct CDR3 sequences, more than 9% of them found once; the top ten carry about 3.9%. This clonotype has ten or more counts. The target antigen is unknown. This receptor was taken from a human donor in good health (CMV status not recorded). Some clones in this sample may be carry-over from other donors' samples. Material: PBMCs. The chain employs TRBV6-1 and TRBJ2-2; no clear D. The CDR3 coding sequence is TGTGCCAGCAGTGGAGTCACCGGGGAGCTGTTTTTT. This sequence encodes CASSGVTGELFF.